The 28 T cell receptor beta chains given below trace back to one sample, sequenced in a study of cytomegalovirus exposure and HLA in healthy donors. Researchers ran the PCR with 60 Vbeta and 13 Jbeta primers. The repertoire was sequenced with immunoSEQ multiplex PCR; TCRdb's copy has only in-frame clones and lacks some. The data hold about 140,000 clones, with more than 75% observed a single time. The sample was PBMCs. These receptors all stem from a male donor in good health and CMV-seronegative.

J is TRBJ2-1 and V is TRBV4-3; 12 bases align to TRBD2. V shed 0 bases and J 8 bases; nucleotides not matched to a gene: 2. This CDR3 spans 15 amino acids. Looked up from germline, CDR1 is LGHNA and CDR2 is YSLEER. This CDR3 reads CASSQELAGGDEQFF. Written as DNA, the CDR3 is TGCGCCAGCAGCCAAGAACTAGCGGGGGGCGATGAGCAGTTCTTC.

For the CDR3, the DNA is TGCGCCAGCAGCCAAGATCCACTAGGCCAAGAGACCCAGTACTTC. As protein: CASSQDPLGQETQYF. The rearrangement joins TRBV4-3 to TRBJ2-5, with a weak D call TRBD2 (5 bases). Germline lookup yields CDR1 LGHNA and CDR2 YSLEER. CDR3 length: 15 amino acids. Trimming shortened V by 0 bases and J by 1 base, and 9 bases separated the two germline ends.

The CDR3 reads CASSLVVSANSPLHF. The DNA of the CDR3 is TGTGCCAGCAGCTTAGTTGTCAGCGCAAATTCACCCCTCCACTTT. V usage is TRBV11-3 and J usage is TRBJ1-6; D gene ambiguous. The CDR3 sequence is 15 residues long. Germline loops: CDR1 SGHNT, CDR2 YENEEA. V lost 1 base and J 7 bases, leaving 11 bases between the germline ends.

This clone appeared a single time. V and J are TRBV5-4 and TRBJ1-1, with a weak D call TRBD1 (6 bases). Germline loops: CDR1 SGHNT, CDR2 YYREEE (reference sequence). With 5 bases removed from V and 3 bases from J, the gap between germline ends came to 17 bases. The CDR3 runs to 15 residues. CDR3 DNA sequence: TGTGCCAGCAGACCTGACAGGACACCTGACACTGAAGCTTTCTTT. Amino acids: CASRPDRTPDTEAFF.

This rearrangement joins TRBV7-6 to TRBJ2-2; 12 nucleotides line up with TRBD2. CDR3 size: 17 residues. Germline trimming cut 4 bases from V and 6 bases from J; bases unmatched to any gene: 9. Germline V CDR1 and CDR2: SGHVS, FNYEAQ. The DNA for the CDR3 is TGTGCCAGCAGCTCGACTAGCGGGGGAGTTCTGGCCGGGGAGCTGTTTTTT. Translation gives CASSSTSGGVLAGELFF.

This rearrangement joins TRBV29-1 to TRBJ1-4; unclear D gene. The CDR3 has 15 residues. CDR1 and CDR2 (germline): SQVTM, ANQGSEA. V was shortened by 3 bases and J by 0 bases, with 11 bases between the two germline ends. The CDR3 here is CSVDCEGATNEKLFF. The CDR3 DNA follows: TGCAGCGTTGACTGTGAGGGAGCAACTAATGAAAAACTGTTTTTT. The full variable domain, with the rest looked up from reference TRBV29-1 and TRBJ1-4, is SAVISQKPSRDICQRGTSLTIQCQVDSQVTMMFWYRQQPGQSLTLIATANQGSEATYESGFVIDKFPISRPNLTFSTLTVSNMSPEDSSIYLCSVDCEGATNEKLFFGSGTQLSVL.

The DNA of the CDR3 is TGTGCCAGCAGCTTATGGGGGGCTGGGGCCAACGTCCTGACTTTC. Encoded protein: CASSLWGAGANVLTF. This chain links TRBV7-2 with TRBJ2-6; possibly TRBD2 for D (6 bases). Germline V gene lookup returns CDR1 SGHTA and CDR2 FQGNSA. CDR3 length: 15 amino acids. V was trimmed by 2 bases and J by 2 bases, leaving 7 bases between them. Based on the CDR3 plus reference TRBV7-2 and TRBJ2-6, the full variable domain is GAGVSQSPSNKVTEKGKDVELRCDPISGHTALYWYRQSLGQGLEFLIYFQGNSAPDKSGLPSDRFSAERTGGSVSTLTIQRTQQEDSAVYLCASSLWGAGANVLTFGAGSRLTVL.

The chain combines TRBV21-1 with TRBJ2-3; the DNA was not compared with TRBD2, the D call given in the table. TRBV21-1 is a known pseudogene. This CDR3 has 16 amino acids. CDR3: CASSKGEGPHTDTQYF. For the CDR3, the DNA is TGTGCCAGCAGCAAAGGGGAGGGTCCCCACACAGATACGCAGTATTTT.

DNA of the CDR3: TGCGCCAGCAGCCAAGCTGTAGCGGGGGGACCCTACGAGCAGTACTTC. The encoded protein is CASSQAVAGGPYEQYF. J is TRBJ2-7 and V is TRBV4-3; 10 bases are shared with TRBD2. The CDR3 contains 16 residues. CDR1 LGHNA and CDR2 YSLEER come from the germline V gene. With V trimmed by 1 base and J by 2 bases, 5 bases remained unmatched.

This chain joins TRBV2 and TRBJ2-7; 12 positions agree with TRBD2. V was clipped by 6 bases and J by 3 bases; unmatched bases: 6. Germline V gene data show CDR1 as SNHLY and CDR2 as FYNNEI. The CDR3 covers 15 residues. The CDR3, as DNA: TGTGCCAGCAGGCCTAGCGGGGGGGGTATCTACGAGCAGTACTTC. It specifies CASRPSGGGIYEQYF.

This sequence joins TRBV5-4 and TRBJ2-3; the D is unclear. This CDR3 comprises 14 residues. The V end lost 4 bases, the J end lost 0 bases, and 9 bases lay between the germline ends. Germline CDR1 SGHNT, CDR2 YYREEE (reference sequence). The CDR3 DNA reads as TGTGCCAGCAGCAAGGAGCGTAGCACAGATACGCAGTATTTT. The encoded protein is CASSKERSTDTQYF.

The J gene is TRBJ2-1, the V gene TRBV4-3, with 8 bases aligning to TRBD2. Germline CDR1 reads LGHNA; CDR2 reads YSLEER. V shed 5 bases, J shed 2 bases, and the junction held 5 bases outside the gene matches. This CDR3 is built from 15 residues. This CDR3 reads CASSMGAGAYNEQFF. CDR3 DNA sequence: TGCGCCAGCAGCATGGGAGCGGGGGCCTACAATGAGCAGTTCTTC.

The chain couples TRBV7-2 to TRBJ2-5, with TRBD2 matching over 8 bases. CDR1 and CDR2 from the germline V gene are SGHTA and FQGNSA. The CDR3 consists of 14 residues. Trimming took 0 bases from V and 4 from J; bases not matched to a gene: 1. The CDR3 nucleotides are TGTGCCAGCAGCTTAGCACGGGGGGGAGAGACCCAGTACTTC. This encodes CASSLARGGETQYF.

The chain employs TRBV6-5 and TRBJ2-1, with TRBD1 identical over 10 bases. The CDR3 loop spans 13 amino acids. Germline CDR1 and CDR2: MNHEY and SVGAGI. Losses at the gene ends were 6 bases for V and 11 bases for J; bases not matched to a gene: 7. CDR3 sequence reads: CASRLRDRGKQFF. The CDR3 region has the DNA TGTGCCAGCAGGCTCCGGGACAGGGGAAAGCAGTTCTTC.

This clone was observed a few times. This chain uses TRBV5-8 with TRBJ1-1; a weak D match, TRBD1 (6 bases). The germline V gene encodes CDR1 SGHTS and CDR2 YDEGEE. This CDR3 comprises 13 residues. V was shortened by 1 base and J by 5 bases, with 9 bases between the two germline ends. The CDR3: CASSLNRETEAFF. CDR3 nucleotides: TGTGCCAGCAGCTTGAACAGGGAGACTGAAGCTTTCTTT.

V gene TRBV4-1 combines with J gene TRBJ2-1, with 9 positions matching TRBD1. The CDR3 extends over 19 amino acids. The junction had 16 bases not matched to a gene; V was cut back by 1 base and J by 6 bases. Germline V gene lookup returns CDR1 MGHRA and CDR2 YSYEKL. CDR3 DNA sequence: TGCGCCAGCAGCCAAGTGGCCCATCAGGGGGGGACAGGGAGCAATGAGCAGTTCTTC. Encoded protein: CASSQVAHQGGTGSNEQFF.

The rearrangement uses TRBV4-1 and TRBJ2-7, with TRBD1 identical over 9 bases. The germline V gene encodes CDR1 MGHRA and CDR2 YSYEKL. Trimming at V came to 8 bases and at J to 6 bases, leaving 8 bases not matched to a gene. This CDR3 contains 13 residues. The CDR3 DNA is TGCGCCAGCGCGCCGGGACAGGGAGCCGAGCAGTACTTC. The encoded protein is CASAPGQGAEQYF.

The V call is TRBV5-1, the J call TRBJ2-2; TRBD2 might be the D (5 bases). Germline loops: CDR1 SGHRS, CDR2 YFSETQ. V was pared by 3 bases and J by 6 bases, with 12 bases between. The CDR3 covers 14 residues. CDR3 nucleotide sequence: TGCGCCAGCAGCTCCGGAGGAGTAGCCGGGGAGCTGTTTTTT. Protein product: CASSSGGVAGELFF.

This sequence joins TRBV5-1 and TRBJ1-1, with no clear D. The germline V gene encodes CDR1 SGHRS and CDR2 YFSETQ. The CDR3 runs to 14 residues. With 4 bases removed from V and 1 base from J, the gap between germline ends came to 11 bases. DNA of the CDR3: TGCGCCAGCAGCCCATCGCCCGGGAACACTGAAGCTTTCTTT. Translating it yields CASSPSPGNTEAFF.

The chain's CDR3 is CAWLRTSGRGSSYNEQFF. The CDR3 DNA is TGTGCCTGGCTTAGGACTAGCGGAAGGGGTTCCTCCTACAATGAGCAGTTCTTC. This rearrangement joins TRBV30 to TRBJ2-1, with TRBD2 matching 10 bases. The ends lost 5 bases at V and 0 bases at J; junction bases unmatched: 13. This CDR3 has 18 amino acids. Germline assignment: CDR1 GTSNPN and CDR2 SVGIG (reference sequence).

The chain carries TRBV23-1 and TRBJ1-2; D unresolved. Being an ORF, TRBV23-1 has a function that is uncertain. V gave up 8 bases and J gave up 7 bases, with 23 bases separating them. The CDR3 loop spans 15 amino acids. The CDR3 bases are TGCGCCAGCGGCTTCGGGAACGGGCCTCAGGCTGGCTACACCTTC. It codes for CASGFGNGPQAGYTF.

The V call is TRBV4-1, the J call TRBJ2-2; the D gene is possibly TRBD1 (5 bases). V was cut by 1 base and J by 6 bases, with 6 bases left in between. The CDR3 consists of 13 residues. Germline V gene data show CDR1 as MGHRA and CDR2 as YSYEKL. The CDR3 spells CASSQGGPGELFF. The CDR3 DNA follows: TGCGCCAGCAGCCAAGGGGGCCCCGGGGAGCTGTTTTTT.

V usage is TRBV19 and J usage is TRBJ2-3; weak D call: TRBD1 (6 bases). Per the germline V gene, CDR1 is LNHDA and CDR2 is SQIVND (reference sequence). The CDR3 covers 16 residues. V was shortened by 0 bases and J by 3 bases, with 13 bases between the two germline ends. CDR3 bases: TGTGCCAGTAGTATAGATCCAGGGGCTTGGACAGATACGCAGTATTTT. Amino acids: CASSIDPGAWTDTQYF.

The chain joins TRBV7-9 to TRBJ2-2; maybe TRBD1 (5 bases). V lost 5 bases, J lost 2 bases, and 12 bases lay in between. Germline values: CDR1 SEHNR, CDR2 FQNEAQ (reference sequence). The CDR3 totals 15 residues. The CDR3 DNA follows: TGTGCCAGCAGCATGGACACGGACAACACCGGGGAGCTGTTTTTT. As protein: CASSMDTDNTGELFF.

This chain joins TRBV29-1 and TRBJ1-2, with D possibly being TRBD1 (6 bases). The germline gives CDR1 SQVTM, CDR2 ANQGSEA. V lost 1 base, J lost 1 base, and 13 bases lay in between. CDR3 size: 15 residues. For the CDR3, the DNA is TGCAGCGTTGAAGGGGGGCTTGGCAGTAACTATGGCTACACCTTC. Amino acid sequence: CSVEGGLGSNYGYTF. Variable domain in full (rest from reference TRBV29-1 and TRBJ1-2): SAVISQKPSRDICQRGTSLTIQCQVDSQVTMMFWYRQQPGQSLTLIATANQGSEATYESGFVIDKFPISRPNLTFSTLTVSNMSPEDSSIYLCSVEGGLGSNYGYTFGSGTRLTVV.

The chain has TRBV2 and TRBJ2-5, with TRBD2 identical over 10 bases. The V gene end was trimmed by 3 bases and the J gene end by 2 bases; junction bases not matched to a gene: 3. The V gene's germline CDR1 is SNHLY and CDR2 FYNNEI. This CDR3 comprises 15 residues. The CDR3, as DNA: TGTGCCAGCAGTGACAGAGCGGGGGGGCAAGAGACCCAGTACTTC. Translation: CASSDRAGGQETQYF.

The CDR3 DNA is TGTGCCAGCAGAGAACAGGGATCCACAGATACGCAGTATTTT. Protein: CASREQGSTDTQYF. V gene TRBV6-6 combines with J gene TRBJ2-3, with a tentative D call TRBD1 (6 bases). The CDR3 totals 14 residues. Between the trimmed V and J ends, which lost 6 bases and 2 bases, there was a span of 12 bases. Germline CDR1 and CDR2: MNHNY and SVGAGI (reference sequence).

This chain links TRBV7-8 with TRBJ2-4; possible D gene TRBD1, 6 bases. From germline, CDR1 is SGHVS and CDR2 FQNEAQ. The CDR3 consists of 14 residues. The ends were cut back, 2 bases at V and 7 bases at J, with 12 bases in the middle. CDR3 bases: TGTGCCAGCAGCTTATCACAGGGAATGAACATTCAGTACTTC. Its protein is CASSLSQGMNIQYF.